This TCR beta chain originates from a study of blood T cell repertoires in COVID-19. TCRdb keeps only in-frame clones here, not all; method: immunoSEQ multiplex PCR. Here the sample spans about 320,000 clones, roughly 90% being singletons. Cohorts were determined from participant-reported clinical history. Sequenced material: PBMCs or T cells enriched from blood (not recorded which). The source of this sequence is a woman between 18 and 29 years old who had recovered from COVID-19.

The CDR3 loop is CAWSGTGNTEAFF. CDR3 sequence (DNA): TGTGCCTGGAGTGGGACAGGGAACACTGAAGCTTTCTTT. V and J are TRBV30 and TRBJ1-1, with 7 positions matching TRBD1. Looked up from germline, CDR1 is GTSNPN and CDR2 is SVGIG (reference sequence). This CDR3 is built from 13 residues. J gave up 1 base and V 1 base, and 0 bases lay outside the gene matches.